This entry is about one T cell receptor beta chain. This entry is derived from a study of regulatory T cells in long-lasting Graves disease. Deletions cut 8 bases from V and 2 bases from J, with 21 bases between. The CDR3 loop spans 16 amino acids. Germline V gives CDR1 MNHNS, CDR2 SASEGT. In building TCR beta libraries, iRepertoire HTBI primers were used together with Arm-PCR of CDR3 regions. TCRdb re-derived calls from the multiplex PCR reads in MiXCR, one entry per CDR3 protein. The table has about 470,000 distinct CDR3 sequences, 15% to 20% seen once. The time point here: newly diagnosed GD, antithyroid drugs for less than 3 months. Extracted RNA from PBMCs served as the source of the TCR library. These data also featured in a second study, about T cells in Graves' hyperthyroidism and ophthalmopathy.

The chain recombines TRBV6-1 with TRBJ2-5; tentatively, D is TRBD1 (5 bases). This TCR was recovered from a man aged 35-49 years with Graves disease. The sample in question was peripheral blood mononuclear cells (PBMCs), obtained at new diagnosis, from a patient treated with antithyroid drugs. The CDR3 here is CASEPTRGKGQETQYF. CDR3 DNA: TGTGCCAGCGAACCTACAAGGGGCAAGGGTCAAGAGACCCAGTACTTC.